A selection of T cell receptor beta chains follows, all from one sample in a study of T cell changes during pregnancy in multiple sclerosis. Profiling relied on immunoSEQ multiplex PCR, and the TCRdb table lists in-frame clones only, not all of them. The data show more than 85,000 clones, 80% to 95% seen once. Sequencing used peripheral blood, obtained in the third trimester of pregnancy. The receptors were gathered from a female donor in good health, enrolled as a control in a pregnancy study. CDR3s include the opening cysteine and the closing phenylalanine or tryptophan. Fields, in order: J gene, D gene, clone size, V gene, CDR3 DNA, CDR3 protein. D genes are given only for firm matches. Clone size, where shown, is once, few, many, or a class for clones that have expanded.

j_call: TRBJ2-1
d_call: TRBD2
clone_size: .
v_call: TRBV29-1
cdr3_nt: TGCAGCGTTGAAGACGCTCTAGCGGGAGAGGGAGGCTACAATGAGCAGTTCTTC
cdr3_aa: CSVEDALAGEGGYNEQFF

j_call: TRBJ2-1
d_call: TRBD2
clone_size: .
v_call: TRBV5-1
cdr3_nt: TGCGCCAGCAGCTCGGGACTAGCGGGAGCTTCAGGCGGCAATGAGCAGTTCTTC
cdr3_aa: CASSSGLAGASGGNEQFF

j_call: TRBJ1-4
d_call: TRBD1
clone_size: .
v_call: TRBV9
cdr3_nt: TGTGCCAGCAGCGCAGGGGGCGAAGGGGAAAAACTGTTTTTT
cdr3_aa: CASSAGGEGEKLFF

j_call: TRBJ2-5
d_call: TRBD2
clone_size: .
v_call: TRBV9
cdr3_nt: TGTGCCAGCAGCCGGACTAGCGGGAGGGTCCAAGAGACCCAGTACTTC
cdr3_aa: CASSRTSGRVQETQYF

j_call: TRBJ2-7
d_call: TRBD1
clone_size: .
v_call: TRBV6-6
cdr3_nt: TGTGCCAGCAGTCCAGGACAGGGATTGGACGAGCAGTACTTC
cdr3_aa: CASSPGQGLDEQYF

j_call: TRBJ2-7
d_call: .
clone_size: .
v_call: TRBV5-1
cdr3_nt: TGCGCCAGCTACAGGGACCCCACCTACGAGCAGTACTTC
cdr3_aa: CASYRDPTYEQYF

j_call: TRBJ2-1
d_call: .
clone_size: .
v_call: TRBV4-2
cdr3_nt: TGTGCCAGCAGCCAAGATTTTTTAGTGGCAGGGTACAATGAGCAGTTCTTC
cdr3_aa: CASSQDFLVAGYNEQFF

j_call: TRBJ2-7
d_call: TRBD1
clone_size: .
v_call: TRBV5-1
cdr3_nt: TGCGCCAGCAGCCTCAGGGACAGGGGCTACGAGCAGTACTTC
cdr3_aa: CASSLRDRGYEQYF

j_call: TRBJ2-6
d_call: TRBD2
clone_size: .
v_call: TRBV19
cdr3_nt: TGTGCCAGTAGTATGGGGGGGACCGGGGCCAACGTCCTGACTTTC
cdr3_aa: CASSMGGTGANVLTF

j_call: TRBJ2-3
d_call: .
clone_size: .
v_call: TRBV6-5
cdr3_nt: TGTGCCAGCAATCCAGCGGCTAGCACAGATACGCAGTATTTT
cdr3_aa: CASNPAASTDTQYF

j_call: TRBJ2-3
d_call: TRBD1
clone_size: .
v_call: TRBV5-6
cdr3_nt: TGTGCCAGCAGTCCCAGGGGGATGGGCACAGATACGCAGTATTTT
cdr3_aa: CASSPRGMGTDTQYF

j_call: TRBJ2-5
d_call: .
clone_size: .
v_call: TRBV5-1
cdr3_nt: TGCGCCAGCAGCTTGTCGGGGGGCGCCGGGGAGACCCAGTACTTC
cdr3_aa: CASSLSGGAGETQYF

j_call: TRBJ2-7
d_call: .
clone_size: .
v_call: TRBV4-1
cdr3_nt: TGCGCCAGCAGCCCCCGTGCGACAGCCTCCTACGAGCAGTACTTC
cdr3_aa: CASSPRATASYEQYF

j_call: TRBJ2-3
d_call: TRBD1
clone_size: .
v_call: TRBV2
cdr3_nt: TGTGCCAGCAGTGGTGAGGGACAGGGAAGAGGAACGCAGTATTTT
cdr3_aa: CASSGEGQGRGTQYF

j_call: TRBJ1-2
d_call: TRBD1
clone_size: .
v_call: TRBV19
cdr3_nt: TGTGCCTCGAAACCCCGCGGGACAGGGGGCGATGGCTACACCTTC
cdr3_aa: CASKPRGTGGDGYTF

j_call: TRBJ2-5
d_call: TRBD2
clone_size: .
v_call: TRBV5-4
cdr3_nt: TGTGCCAGCAGCCAAGGGGCTAGCGGGGGGAACCGGGAGACCCAGTACTTC
cdr3_aa: CASSQGASGGNRETQYF

j_call: TRBJ2-3
d_call: TRBD1
clone_size: .
v_call: TRBV5-1
cdr3_nt: TGCGCCAGCAGTTCCGGACAGGGAGTAGATACGCAGTATTTT
cdr3_aa: CASSSGQGVDTQYF

j_call: TRBJ2-1
d_call: .
clone_size: .
v_call: TRBV20-1
cdr3_nt: TGCAGTGCTAGAGATCAGGGGGAGCAGTTCTTC
cdr3_aa: CSARDQGEQFF

j_call: TRBJ1-5
d_call: TRBD1
clone_size: .
v_call: TRBV2
cdr3_nt: TGTGCCAGCAAAAGGGGACAGGGCGAATTTTCCGGCAATCAGCCCCAGCATTTT
cdr3_aa: CASKRGQGEFSGNQPQHF

j_call: TRBJ2-2
d_call: .
clone_size: .
v_call: TRBV2
cdr3_nt: TGTGCCAGCAGTGATCTAGCGTTGATGACCGGGGAGCTGTTTTTT
cdr3_aa: CASSDLALMTGELFF

j_call: TRBJ2-3
d_call: .
clone_size: once
v_call: TRBV5-1
cdr3_nt: TGCGCCAGCAGCCCCGGCGGATCCTCCCGCACAGATACGCAGTATTTT
cdr3_aa: CASSPGGSSRTDTQYF

j_call: TRBJ2-7
d_call: TRBD1
clone_size: .
v_call: TRBV2
cdr3_nt: TGTGCCAGCCGATACTTGGGACAGGGCTACGAGCAGTACTTC
cdr3_aa: CASRYLGQGYEQYF

j_call: TRBJ2-5
d_call: .
clone_size: .
v_call: TRBV5-1
cdr3_nt: TGCGCCAGCAGCTTGGCCCCGAACCAGGGGGAGACCCAGTACTTC
cdr3_aa: CASSLAPNQGETQYF

j_call: TRBJ2-2
d_call: TRBD1
clone_size: .
v_call: TRBV2
cdr3_nt: TGTGCCAGCAGTGAAACAGGGGCGTTCGGGGAGCTGTTTTTT
cdr3_aa: CASSETGAFGELFF